This note documents a single T cell receptor (beta chain) sequence. V lost 8 bases to trimming and J lost 2 bases, with 14 bases between them. The germline V gene encodes CDR1 SNHLY and CDR2 FYNNEI. The CDR3 spans 14 residues. The sample comes from a study of T cells after yellow fever vaccination. In TCRdb, the 5' RACE reads were re-called with MiXCR into one record per CDR3 protein. The sample comprises 250,000 to 300,000 distinct CDR3 sequences, about 5% of which are singletons, and 2.5% to 4% rests with the top ten. The chain couples TRBV2 to TRBJ2-3; TRBD1 might be the D (7 bases). The source was CD4+ T cells sorted from PBMCs, collected on the day of the yellow fever booster vaccination. This receptor was obtained from a man younger than 35 who received the YFV17D yellow fever vaccine. The CDR3 loop reads CASGGTEYTDTQYF. CDR3 nucleotides: TGTGCCAGCGGAGGGACAGAATACACAGATACGCAGTATTTT. The full variable domain, completed using reference TRBV2 and TRBJ2-3, is EPEVTQTPSHQVTQMGQEVILRCVPISNHLYFYWYRQILGQKVEFLVSFYNNEISEKSEIFDDQFSVERPDGSNFTLKIRSTKLEDSAMYFCASGGTEYTDTQYFGPGTRLTVL.